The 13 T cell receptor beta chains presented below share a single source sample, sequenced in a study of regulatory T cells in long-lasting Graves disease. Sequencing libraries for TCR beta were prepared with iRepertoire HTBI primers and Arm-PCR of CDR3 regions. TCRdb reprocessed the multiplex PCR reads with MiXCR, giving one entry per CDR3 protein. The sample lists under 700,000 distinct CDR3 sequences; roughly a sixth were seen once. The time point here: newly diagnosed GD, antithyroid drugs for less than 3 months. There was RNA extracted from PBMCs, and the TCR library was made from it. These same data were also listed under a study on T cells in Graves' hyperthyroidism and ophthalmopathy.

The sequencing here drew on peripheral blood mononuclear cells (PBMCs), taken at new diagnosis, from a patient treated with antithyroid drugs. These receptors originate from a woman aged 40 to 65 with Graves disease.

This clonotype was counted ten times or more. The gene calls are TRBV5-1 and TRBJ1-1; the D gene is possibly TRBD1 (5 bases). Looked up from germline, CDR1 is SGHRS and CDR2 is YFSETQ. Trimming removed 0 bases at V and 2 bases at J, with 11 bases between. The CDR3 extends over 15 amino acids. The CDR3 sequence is CASSLGGGSNTEAFF. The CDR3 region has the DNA TGCGCCAGCAGCTTGGGCGGGGGATCCAACACTGAAGCTTTCTTT.

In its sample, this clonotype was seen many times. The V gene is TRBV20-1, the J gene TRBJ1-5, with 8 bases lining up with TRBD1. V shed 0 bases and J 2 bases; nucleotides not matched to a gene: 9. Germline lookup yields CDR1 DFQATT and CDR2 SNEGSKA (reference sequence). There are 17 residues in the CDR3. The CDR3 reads CSARELQGAGGNQPQHF. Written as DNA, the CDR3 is TGCAGTGCTAGAGAACTTCAGGGGGCAGGGGGCAATCAGCCCCAGCATTTT.

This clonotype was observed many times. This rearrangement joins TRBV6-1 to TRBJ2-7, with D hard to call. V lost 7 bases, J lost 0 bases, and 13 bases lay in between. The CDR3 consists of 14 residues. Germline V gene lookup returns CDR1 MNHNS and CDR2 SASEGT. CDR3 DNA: TGTGCCAGCAATTCCCAGCCAAGCTCCTACGAGCAGTACTTC. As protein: CASNSQPSSYEQYF.

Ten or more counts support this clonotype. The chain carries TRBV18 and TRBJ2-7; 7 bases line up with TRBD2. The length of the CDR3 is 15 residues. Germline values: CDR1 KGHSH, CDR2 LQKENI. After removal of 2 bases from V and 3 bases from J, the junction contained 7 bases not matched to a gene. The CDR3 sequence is CASSPAAGDHYEQYF. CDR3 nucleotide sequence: TGTGCCAGCTCACCAGCGGCGGGGGATCACTACGAGCAGTACTTC.

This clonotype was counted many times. CDR3 region: CASSEGLGWGGDEQYF. The DNA of the CDR3 is TGCGCCAGCAGTGAAGGTTTGGGTTGGGGCGGAGACGAGCAGTACTTC. The chain is built from TRBV10-1 and TRBJ2-7, with D possibly being TRBD1 (5 bases). Germline V gene sequence: CDR1 WNHNN, CDR2 SYGVQD (reference sequence). Trimming removed 3 bases at V and 5 bases at J, with 20 bases between. The CDR3 length is 16 residues.

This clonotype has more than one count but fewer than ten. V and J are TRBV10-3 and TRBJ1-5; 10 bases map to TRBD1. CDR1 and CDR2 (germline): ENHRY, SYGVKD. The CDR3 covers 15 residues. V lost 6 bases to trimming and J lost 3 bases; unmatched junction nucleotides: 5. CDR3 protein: CAIRRGTGANQPQHF. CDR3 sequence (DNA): TGTGCCATCAGGAGGGGGACAGGGGCCAATCAGCCCCAGCATTTT.

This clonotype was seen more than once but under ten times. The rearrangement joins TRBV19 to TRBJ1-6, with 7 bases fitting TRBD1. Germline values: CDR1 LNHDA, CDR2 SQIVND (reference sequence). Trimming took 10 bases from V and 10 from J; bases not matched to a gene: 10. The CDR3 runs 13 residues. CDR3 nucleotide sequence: TGTGCCACCAAAGACAGGGAACACTCACCCCTCCACTTT. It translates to CATKDREHSPLHF. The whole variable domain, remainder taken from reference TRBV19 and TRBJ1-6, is DGGITQSPKYLFRKEGQNVTLSCEQNLNHDAMYWYRQDPGQGLRLIYYSQIVNDFQKGDIAEGYSVSREKKESFPLTVTSAQKNPTAFYLCATKDREHSPLHFGNGTRLTVT.

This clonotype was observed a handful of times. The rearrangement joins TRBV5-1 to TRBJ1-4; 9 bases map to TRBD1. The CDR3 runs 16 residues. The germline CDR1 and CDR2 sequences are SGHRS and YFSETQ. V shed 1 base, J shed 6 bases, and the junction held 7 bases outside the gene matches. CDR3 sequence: CASSLKQGARDEKLFF. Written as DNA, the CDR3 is TGCGCCAGCAGCTTGAAACAGGGGGCTCGAGATGAAAAACTGTTTTTT.

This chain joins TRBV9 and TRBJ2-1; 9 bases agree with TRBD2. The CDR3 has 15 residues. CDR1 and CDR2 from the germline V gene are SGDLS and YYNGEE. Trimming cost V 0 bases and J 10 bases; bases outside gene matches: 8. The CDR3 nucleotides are TGTGCCAGCAGCGTAGGCGGGGGGGCTTCGCTCGAGCAGTTCTTC. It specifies CASSVGGGASLEQFF.

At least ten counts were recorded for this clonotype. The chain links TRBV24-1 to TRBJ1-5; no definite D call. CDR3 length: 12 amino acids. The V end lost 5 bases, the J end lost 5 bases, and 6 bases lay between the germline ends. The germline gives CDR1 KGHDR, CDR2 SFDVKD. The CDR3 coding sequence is TGTGCCACCAGTGCCGTGGATCAGCCCCAGCATTTT. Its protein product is CATSAVDQPQHF.

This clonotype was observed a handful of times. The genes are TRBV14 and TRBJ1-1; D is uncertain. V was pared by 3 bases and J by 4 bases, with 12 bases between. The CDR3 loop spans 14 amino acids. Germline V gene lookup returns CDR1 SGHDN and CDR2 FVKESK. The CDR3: CASSHDRVGTEAFF. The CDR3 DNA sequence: TGTGCCAGCAGCCACGACCGGGTGGGCACTGAAGCTTTCTTT.

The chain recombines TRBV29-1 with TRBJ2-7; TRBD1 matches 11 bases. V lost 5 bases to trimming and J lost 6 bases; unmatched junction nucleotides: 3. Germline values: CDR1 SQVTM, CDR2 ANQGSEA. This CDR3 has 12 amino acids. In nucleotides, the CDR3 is TGCAGCGTTCGGGGGACAGGGGGCGAGCAGTACTTC. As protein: CSVRGTGGEQYF.

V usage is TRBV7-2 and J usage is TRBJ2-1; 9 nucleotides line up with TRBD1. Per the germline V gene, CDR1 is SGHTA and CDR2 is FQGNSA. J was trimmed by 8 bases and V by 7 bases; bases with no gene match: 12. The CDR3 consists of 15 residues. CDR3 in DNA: TGTGCCAGCACGACCCGGGACAGGGCTTCGGATGAGCAGTTCTTC. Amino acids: CASTTRDRASDEQFF.